These 10 T cell receptor beta chains came from one sample sequenced in a study of metastatic and nonmetastatic thyroid tumors. Thyroid surgery was preceded by no treatment in any patient. Using MiXCR, TCRdb re-called clones from the PCR reads. The sample carries about 30,000 clones, about 4.1% recorded once. The sequenced sample consisted of blood. The receptor set was obtained from a female donor with papillary thyroid cancer or a benign thyroid nodule (not recorded which). Some clones in this sample may be carry-over from other donors' samples.

This clone was seen a handful of times. V gene TRBV28 combines with J gene TRBJ2-7; 10 nucleotides match TRBD2. Germline V CDR1 and CDR2: MDHEN, SYDVKM. The CDR3 extends over 14 amino acids. V gave up 5 bases and J gave up 3 bases; unmatched junction bases: 4. CDR3: CASSLAGVNYEQYF. The CDR3 DNA follows: TGTGCCAGCAGTCTAGCGGGAGTCAACTACGAGCAGTACTTC.

This clone was detected only a few times. This sequence joins TRBV27 and TRBJ1-2; D gene ambiguous. Germline CDR1 reads MNHEY; CDR2 reads SMNVEV (reference sequence). CDR3 length equals 16 residues. Trimming stripped 3 bases from V and 5 bases from J, with 19 bases between. This chain's CDR3 is CASSLRGKPEEYGYTF. CDR3 DNA: TGTGCCAGCAGTTTGCGTGGGAAGCCAGAGGAATATGGCTACACCTTC.

This clone came up many times. V is TRBV7-2 and J is TRBJ2-1, with D possibly being TRBD2 (6 bases). Deletions cut 2 bases from V and 1 base from J, with 21 bases between. The CDR3 consists of 19 residues. Looked up from germline, CDR1 is SGHTA and CDR2 is FQGNSA. The CDR3 region has the DNA TGTGCCAGCAGCTTAATTCTTCGGATCGGTAGCGGTTCCTACAATGAGCAGTTCTTC. Translating gives CASSLILRIGSGSYNEQFF. The whole variable domain, remainder taken from reference TRBV7-2 and TRBJ2-1, is GAGVSQSPSNKVTEKGKDVELRCDPISGHTALYWYRQSLGQGLEFLIYFQGNSAPDKSGLPSDRFSAERTGGSVSTLTIQRTQQEDSAVYLCASSLILRIGSGSYNEQFFGPGTRLTVL.

The table lists this clone with many counts. This chain connects TRBV2 to TRBJ1-5; D unresolved. From germline, CDR1 is SNHLY and CDR2 FYNNEI. CDR3 length equals 13 residues. Trimming shortened V by 2 bases and J by 9 bases, and 11 bases separated the two germline ends. In DNA form, the CDR3 reads TGTGCCAGCAGTGAATATTTGACCCCGCCCCAGCATTTT. As protein: CASSEYLTPPQHF.

This clone was detected ten times or more. The rearrangement links TRBV10-3 to TRBJ1-2; tentatively, D is TRBD1 (5 bases). Deletions cut 8 bases from V and 2 bases from J, with 12 bases between. This CDR3 contains 13 residues. CDR1 is ENHRY and CDR2 is SYGVKD in the germline V gene. The CDR3 region has the DNA TGTGCCATCGGGACCGTAGACAACTATGGCTACACCTTC. This gives the protein CAIGTVDNYGYTF.

The chain is built from TRBV7-2 and TRBJ2-7; D is unclear. V lost 2 bases and J lost 5, with 13 bases in between. The CDR3 length is 14 residues. The V gene's germline CDR1 is SGHTA and CDR2 FQGNSA. DNA of the CDR3: TGTGCCAGCAGCTTATCAGAGTTGAGCAACGAGCAGTACTTC. This translates into CASSLSELSNEQYF.

This clone was seen only a few times. V and J are TRBV20-1 and TRBJ2-4; 7 bases agree with TRBD1. The CDR3 extends over 17 amino acids. Germline trimming cut 0 bases from V and 0 bases from J; bases unmatched to any gene: 8. Germline V gives CDR1 DFQATT, CDR2 SNEGSKA (reference sequence). CDR3 sequence: CSARESRDRLAKNIQYF. In DNA form, the CDR3 reads TGCAGTGCTAGAGAGTCGAGGGACAGATTAGCCAAAAACATTCAGTACTTC.

This clone was detected ten times or more. The gene calls are TRBV7-9 and TRBJ2-2; D unclear. Germline V gene data show CDR1 as SEHNR and CDR2 as FQNEAQ (reference sequence). Trimming shortened V by 6 bases and J by 0 bases, and 8 bases separated the two germline ends. The CDR3 covers 14 residues. CDR3 region: CASREGPNTGELFF. DNA of the CDR3: TGTGCCAGCAGGGAAGGTCCGAACACCGGGGAGCTGTTTTTT.

In its sample, this clone is medium-sized. This chain connects TRBV6-1 to TRBJ2-7; 7 nucleotides agree with TRBD2. V shed 6 bases, J shed 3 bases, and the junction held 2 bases outside the gene matches. The CDR3 covers 12 residues. Germline CDR1 and CDR2: MNHNS and SASEGT. The CDR3 nucleotides read TGTGCCAGCAGAACTAGCGACTACGAGCAGTACTTC. Residues: CASRTSDYEQYF.

Sample share makes this clone medium-sized (0.01 to 0.1%). The chain has TRBV6-1 and TRBJ2-2; 12 bases align to TRBD1. The CDR3 loop spans 17 amino acids. Germline CDR1 and CDR2: MNHNS and SASEGT. V trimming: 7 bases; J trimming: 6 bases; junction bases outside the gene matches: 12. DNA of the CDR3: TGTGCCAGCACCCAAAGGGACAGGGGGCTTGGCCCCGGGGAGCTGTTTTTT. Its translation: CASTQRDRGLGPGELFF.